These T cell receptor beta chains were read from a single sample in a study of cytotoxic CD8 clonotypes in ibrutinib-treated CLL. Libraries were prepared by immunoSEQ multiplex PCR; TCRdb keeps only in-frame clonotypes and omits some of them. The sample shows about 130,000 clones, 79% of them seen only once. Material: PBMCs, obtained after 12 months of ibrutinib treatment. The receptors come from a human donor with chronic lymphocytic leukemia. Each CDR3 is given with its conserved first and last residue. Fields, in order: D gene, J gene, V gene, clone size, CDR3 DNA, CDR3 protein. A D gene is named only where the DNA matches it firmly. Rows give clone size only sometimes, using once, few, many, or a class for an expanded clone.

D: -
J: TRBJ2-7
V: TRBV7-2
size: -
DNA: TGTGCCAGCAGCTTAGGGGGAGTCAGCTACGAGCAGTACTTC
CDR3: CASSLGGVSYEQYF

D: TRBD2
J: TRBJ2-5
V: TRBV28
size: -
DNA: TGTGCCAGCAGTTTACGACTAGCGGGGAAGGTTTCGGGAGAGACCCAGTACTTC
CDR3: CASSLRLAGKVSGETQYF

D: TRBD2
J: TRBJ2-1
V: TRBV7-3
size: -
DNA: TGTGCCAGCAGCTTAGGACTAGCGGGGAACAATGAGCAGTTCTTC
CDR3: CASSLGLAGNNEQFF

D: -
J: TRBJ2-7
V: TRBV27
size: -
DNA: TGTGCCAGCAGGCAGGGTTATGGGACGTACGAGCAGTACTTC
CDR3: CASRQGYGTYEQYF

D: -
J: TRBJ1-3
V: TRBV7-9
size: -
DNA: TGTGCCAGCAGCCCCGCCCTTGGCTCTGGAAACACCATATATTTT
CDR3: CASSPALGSGNTIYF

D: -
J: TRBJ2-1
V: TRBV19
size: -
DNA: TGTGCCAGTAGTACACACTTAATAGCCAGCTTAGAGCAGTTCTTC
CDR3: CASSTHLIASLEQFF

D: TRBD1
J: TRBJ1-1
V: TRBV23-1
size: -
DNA: TGCGCCAGCAGTCAATCTCGGACAGGGCACACTGAAGCTTTCTTT
CDR3: CASSQSRTGHTEAFF

D: -
J: TRBJ1-1
V: TRBV5-1
size: -
DNA: TGCGCCAGCAGCTTTGGTGGGACGAACACTGAAGCTTTCTTT
CDR3: CASSFGGTNTEAFF

D: -
J: TRBJ1-3
V: TRBV19
size: -
DNA: TGTGCCAGTAGTACAGTCGATGGAAACACCATATATTTT
CDR3: CASSTVDGNTIYF

D: TRBD1
J: TRBJ1-2
V: TRBV7-9
size: -
DNA: TGTGCCAGCAGCTCGCCGGGACAGGGGTTTAATGGCTACACCTTC
CDR3: CASSSPGQGFNGYTF

D: -
J: TRBJ1-2
V: TRBV30
size: -
DNA: TGTGCCTGGAGAGCAAGTGTTGGTGGCTACACCTTC
CDR3: CAWRASVGGYTF

D: -
J: TRBJ2-5
V: TRBV7-9
size: -
DNA: TGTGCCAGCAGCCAAGACAGCCAAGAGACCCAGTACTTC
CDR3: CASSQDSQETQYF

D: TRBD2
J: TRBJ2-1
V: TRBV14
size: -
DNA: TGTGCCAGCAGCCCCTTACTAGCGGGGGTTTACAATGAGCAGTTCTTC
CDR3: CASSPLLAGVYNEQFF

D: TRBD1
J: TRBJ2-5
V: TRBV11-1
size: -
DNA: TGTGCCAGCAGCGGACCCGGGACAGAAGAGACCCAGTACTTC
CDR3: CASSGPGTEETQYF

D: TRBD1
J: TRBJ2-1
V: TRBV30
size: -
DNA: TGTGCCTGGAACCTGGGACAGGGAGGCCGAAGGGAGCAGTTCTTC
CDR3: CAWNLGQGGRREQFF

D: -
J: TRBJ2-1
V: TRBV30
size: -
DNA: TGTGCCTGGAGTGTATGGGCCCTCGGCGGGCCAAACAATGAGCAGTTCTTC
CDR3: CAWSVWALGGPNNEQFF

D: TRBD2
J: TRBJ2-3
V: TRBV7-9
size: -
DNA: TGTGCCAGCAGCCGACTAGCGGGATCAGATACGCAGTATTTT
CDR3: CASSRLAGSDTQYF

D: TRBD1
J: TRBJ1-2
V: TRBV30
size: -
DNA: TGTGCCTGGAGCGGAGCCTTCCGGGACAGGGGGGACTATGGCTACACCTTC
CDR3: CAWSGAFRDRGDYGYTF

D: TRBD1
J: TRBJ1-1
V: TRBV11-2
size: -
DNA: TGTGCCAGCAGCTCGCCGACAGGGGGAAACACTGAAGCTTTCTTT
CDR3: CASSSPTGGNTEAFF

D: TRBD1
J: TRBJ1-5
V: TRBV4-2
size: -
DNA: TGTGCCAGCAGCCAAGATCTGAGGTGGACAGGTTCTATTCAGCCCCAGCATTTT
CDR3: CASSQDLRWTGSIQPQHF

D: -
J: TRBJ1-4
V: TRBV18
size: -
DNA: TGTGCCAGCTCACAGACCCGGGACGCGGGAGAAAAACTGTTTTTT
CDR3: CASSQTRDAGEKLFF

D: -
J: TRBJ1-1
V: TRBV11-2
size: -
DNA: TGTGCCAGCAGCATGATACAGAGCGGGTACACTGAAGCTTTCTTT
CDR3: CASSMIQSGYTEAFF

D: -
J: TRBJ2-2
V: TRBV10-3
size: -
DNA: TGTGCCATCCATGGAGGGAGATTGACCGGGGAGCTGTTTTTT
CDR3: CAIHGGRLTGELFF

D: TRBD1
J: TRBJ1-5
V: TRBV7-2
size: once
DNA: TGTGCCAGCAGCTTAGCGTCAACAGGGGTCGATCAGCCCCAGCATTTT
CDR3: CASSLASTGVDQPQHF

D: -
J: TRBJ2-1
V: TRBV28
size: -
DNA: TGTGCCAGCAGTTTAAATCCAGGGTACAATGAGCAGTTCTTC
CDR3: CASSLNPGYNEQFF

D: TRBD1
J: TRBJ2-7
V: TRBV6-5
size: -
DNA: TGTGCCAGCAGCCCGGGACAGACCTACGAGCAGTACTTC
CDR3: CASSPGQTYEQYF

D: -
J: TRBJ2-3
V: TRBV7-6
size: few
DNA: TGTGCCAGCAGCTTAGCTGGGTTCTGGACACCAACTAACACAGATACGCAGTATTTT
CDR3: CASSLAGFWTPTNTDTQYF

D: -
J: TRBJ2-1
V: TRBV5-1
size: -
DNA: TGCGCCAGCAGCTTGTTAGGACTCCCCAATGAGAATGAGCAGTTCTTC
CDR3: CASSLLGLPNENEQFF

D: -
J: TRBJ1-3
V: TRBV9
size: -
DNA: TGTGCCAGCGGTCAACAGGGATCCGGAAACACCATATATTTT
CDR3: CASGQQGSGNTIYF

D: TRBD2
J: TRBJ2-1
V: TRBV6-4
size: -
DNA: TGTGCCAGCAGTGAACTAGCGGGAGTCGGCAATGAGCAGTTCTTC
CDR3: CASSELAGVGNEQFF

D: -
J: TRBJ1-2
V: TRBV7-9
size: -
DNA: TGTGCCAGCAGCTTTGTCCAGGGCGGCTACACCTTC
CDR3: CASSFVQGGYTF

D: TRBD2
J: TRBJ2-7
V: TRBV4-3
size: -
DNA: TGCGCCAGCAGCCAAACTTTAGCGGGAGTCGACGAGCAGTACTTC
CDR3: CASSQTLAGVDEQYF

D: -
J: TRBJ1-1
V: TRBV28
size: -
DNA: TGTGCCAGCAGTTTGGCTCGGAGGGGTCGGGGAGAAGCTTTCTTT
CDR3: CASSLARRGRGEAFF

D: TRBD2
J: TRBJ2-3
V: TRBV5-1
size: -
DNA: TGCGCCAGCAGCTTGGACCCAGCGGGACTCGGGGCAGATACGCAGTATTTT
CDR3: CASSLDPAGLGADTQYF

D: -
J: TRBJ1-1
V: TRBV7-9
size: few
DNA: TGTGCCAGCAGCCCCAAGACGAACACTGAAGCTTTCTTT
CDR3: CASSPKTNTEAFF

D: TRBD2
J: TRBJ2-1
V: TRBV7-3
size: -
DNA: TGTGCCAGCAGCGCCGGGACTAGCGGATACAATGAGCAGTTCTTC
CDR3: CASSAGTSGYNEQFF

D: -
J: TRBJ1-2
V: TRBV30
size: -
DNA: TGTGCCTGGAGTGTAGGGGCCTATGGCTACACCTTC
CDR3: CAWSVGAYGYTF

D: TRBD2
J: TRBJ2-7
V: TRBV27
size: -
DNA: TGTGCCAGCAGTTACCAGAGCCCTATACTAGCGGGAGGGCCCTACGAGCAGTACTTC
CDR3: CASSYQSPILAGGPYEQYF

D: TRBD2
J: TRBJ2-2
V: TRBV7-2
size: -
DNA: TGTGCCAGCAGCTTAGGATTTGGCGGGAGAGGCACCGGGGAGCTGTTTTTT
CDR3: CASSLGFGGRGTGELFF

D: TRBD2
J: TRBJ2-1
V: TRBV7-2
size: -
DNA: TGTGCCAGCAGCTGGGGAGCGGGAGATGGTAAGTTCTTC
CDR3: CASSWGAGDGKFF

D: -
J: TRBJ2-2
V: TRBV15
size: -
DNA: TGTGCCACCAGCAGAGATCTTGGTGGGGAGCTGTTTTTT
CDR3: CATSRDLGGELFF

D: -
J: TRBJ1-4
V: TRBV29-1
size: once
DNA: TGCAGCGTTGTCTTAGGGGTTGGGAGTGAAAAACTGTTTTTT
CDR3: CSVVLGVGSEKLFF

D: TRBD1
J: TRBJ2-7
V: TRBV6-1
size: once
DNA: TGTGCCAGCAGTGAAAGACAGGGACCTACCTACGAGCAGTACTTC
CDR3: CASSERQGPTYEQYF

D: TRBD1
J: TRBJ2-5
V: TRBV7-9
size: -
DNA: TGTGCCAGCAGCTTAGCAAAGAGGACAGGGCACCAAGAGACCCAGTACTTC
CDR3: CASSLAKRTGHQETQYF

D: -
J: TRBJ2-1
V: TRBV27
size: -
DNA: TGTGCCAGCAGTCCCCGTAGGGGGGACAATGAGCAGTTCTTC
CDR3: CASSPRRGDNEQFF

D: -
J: TRBJ1-4
V: TRBV19
size: -
DNA: TGTGCCACCTCGGGGGAGGCTAATGAAAAACTGTTTTTT
CDR3: CATSGEANEKLFF

D: -
J: TRBJ1-1
V: TRBV5-6
size: -
DNA: TGTGCCAGCAGCCTCCTGGGGACTGAAGCTTTCTTT
CDR3: CASSLLGTEAFF

D: -
J: TRBJ2-5
V: TRBV28
size: -
DNA: TGTGCCAGCAGTTATCCGCCGGGACACTTGGCGGGAAGGGGGTCTGAGACCCAGTACTTC
CDR3: CASSYPPGHLAGRGSETQYF

D: -
J: TRBJ2-2
V: TRBV4-2
size: once
DNA: TGTGCCAGCAGCCATCCAACAGGCGGCGGGGAGCTGTTTTTT
CDR3: CASSHPTGGGELFF